Shown below are 23 T cell receptor beta chains from a single sample sequenced in a study of blood T cell repertoires in COVID-19 (dated by TCRdb to the early 2020s). The library was prepared using the immunoSEQ multiplex PCR assay. TCRdb holds this immuneACCESS table with in-frame rearrangements only. Some clones are missing; in checked studies, unresolved V genes explain under half, and the rest has no known cause. This sample gives roughly 400,000 clones in total; around nine tenths of them show up just once. Approximately 1.5% of the sample rests with the top ten. The sequencing input was PBMCs or T cells enriched from blood (not recorded which). The receptors originated from a woman in her twenties or thirties who had recovered from COVID-19.

This chain connects TRBV28 to TRBJ2-3; TRBD2 matches at 11 bases. V trimming: 5 bases; J trimming: 3 bases; junction bases outside the gene matches: 7. This CDR3 region has 16 residues. The germline V gene encodes CDR1 MDHEN and CDR2 SYDVKM. The CDR3 is CASSQLAGVITDTQYF. CDR3 DNA sequence: TGTGCCAGCAGTCAACTAGCGGGAGTGATTACAGATACGCAGTATTTT.

The chain carries TRBV10-3 and TRBJ2-7; no clear D. The CDR3 extends over 15 amino acids. With 3 bases removed from V and 4 bases from J, the gap between germline ends came to 16 bases. Germline values: CDR1 ENHRY, CDR2 SYGVKD. DNA for the CDR3: TGTGCCATCAGTGAACCGCCCCTTCTTAGATACGAGCAGTACTTC. Encoded protein: CAISEPPLLRYEQYF.

The chain carries TRBV7-8 and TRBJ1-5; a possible D gene is TRBD1 (5 bases). The CDR3 sequence is 16 residues long. From germline, CDR1 is SGHVS and CDR2 FQNEAQ. Trimming removed 1 base at V and 2 bases at J, with 12 bases between. The CDR3 DNA follows: TGTGCCAGCAGCTTAGGCATAGGGGTCGGCAATCAGCCCCAGCATTTT. Translated, it gives CASSLGIGVGNQPQHF.

This rearrangement joins TRBV4-3 to TRBJ1-2; a weak D match, TRBD1 (6 bases). Between the trimmed V and J ends, which lost 2 bases and 5 bases, there was a span of 15 bases. The CDR3 is made up of 15 amino acids. In germline, CDR1 is LGHNA, CDR2 YSLEER. The CDR3 bases are TGCGCCAGCAGCCAACAAGGGGGGGGGCCTTATGGCTACACCTTC. Translating gives CASSQQGGGPYGYTF.

This clone showed up just a few times. The chain recombines TRBV27 with TRBJ2-7, with TRBD1 as a possible D gene (5 bases). Germline V lookup: CDR1 MNHEY, CDR2 SMNVEV (reference sequence). CDR3 length equals 13 residues. The V and J ends lost 3 bases and 3 bases respectively, with 9 bases between them. The CDR3: CASSLGLDYEQYF. The CDR3 nucleotides read TGTGCCAGCAGTTTGGGGCTGGACTACGAGCAGTACTTC.

This rearrangement joins TRBV10-2 to TRBJ2-7, with 9 bases fitting TRBD1. The CDR3 is 14 residues long. Looked up from germline, CDR1 is WSHSY and CDR2 is SAAADI. The J segment lost 7 bases and the V segment lost 4 bases, leaving 8 bases of the junction unmatched. The DNA for the CDR3 is TGCGCCAGCAGTGCCGGGACAGGGCTCCGTGAGCAGTACTTC. Its translation: CASSAGTGLREQYF.

V usage is TRBV5-1 and J usage is TRBJ1-3; TRBD1 might be the D (6 bases). The germline gives CDR1 SGHRS, CDR2 YFSETQ. This CDR3 contains 15 residues. The V and J ends lost 4 bases and 4 bases respectively, with 15 bases between them. This chain's CDR3 is CASSPYRQEGNTIYF. Written as DNA, the CDR3 is TGCGCCAGCAGCCCCTACCGACAGGAAGGAAACACCATATATTTT.

This sequence joins TRBV14 and TRBJ2-1; D gene ambiguous. The germline CDR1 and CDR2 sequences are SGHDN and FVKESK. This CDR3 comprises 16 residues. V lost 0 bases and J 6 bases, leaving 15 bases between the germline ends. The CDR3 bases are TGTGCCAGCAGCCAAGATCTTGAGAAACCGGGCAATGAGCAGTTCTTC. Translated, it gives CASSQDLEKPGNEQFF.

The rearrangement links TRBV7-8 to TRBJ1-2, with 9 bases identical to TRBD1. The CDR3 has 15 amino acids. V gave up 5 bases and J gave up 8 bases; unmatched junction bases: 12. Germline values: CDR1 SGHVS, CDR2 FQNEAQ. Here the CDR3 reads CASSPRRDRDPGYTF. The CDR3 region has the DNA TGTGCCAGCAGCCCGCGGCGGGACAGGGACCCCGGCTACACCTTC.

This clone was found once. The chain employs TRBV28 and TRBJ2-4, with TRBD1 matching 10 bases. The CDR3 has 19 residues. With V trimmed by 4 bases and J by 0 bases, 12 bases remained unmatched. Germline V gene lookup returns CDR1 MDHEN and CDR2 SYDVKM. The CDR3 protein is CASSSPAGTGVRAKNIQYF. The CDR3 region has the DNA TGTGCCAGCAGTTCACCGGCCGGGACAGGGGTGAGAGCCAAAAACATTCAGTACTTC.

The chain combines TRBV4-1 with TRBJ2-5, with 7 nucleotides matching TRBD1. Germline CDR1 reads MGHRA; CDR2 reads YSYEKL. V was pared by 0 bases and J by 3 bases, with 4 bases of the junction left unmatched. The CDR3 runs to 15 residues. The CDR3 here is CASSQETGTEETQYF. CDR3 DNA: TGCGCCAGCAGCCAAGAGACCGGGACAGAAGAGACCCAGTACTTC.

The rearrangement joins TRBV3-1 (or the pseudogene TRBV3-2) to TRBJ2-1, with a weak D call TRBD2 (6 bases). Trimming stripped 3 bases from V and 15 bases from J, with 18 bases between. CDR1 is LGHDT and CDR2 is YNNKEL in the germline V gene (reference sequence). The CDR3 runs to 13 residues. CDR3 protein: CASSQGSGVRAFF. Here the CDR3 DNA reads TGTGCCAGCAGCCAGGGTAGCGGTGTAAGAGCGTTCTTC.

The rearrangement joins TRBV5-1 to TRBJ2-4; 7 nucleotides match TRBD1. The V gene's germline CDR1 is SGHRS and CDR2 YFSETQ. This CDR3 is 15 amino acids long. Trimming took 0 bases from V and 8 from J; bases not matched to a gene: 8. The CDR3 is CASSLVANRGDIQYF. CDR3 nucleotides: TGCGCCAGCAGCTTGGTGGCAAACAGGGGAGACATTCAGTACTTC.

The chain recombines TRBV7-9 with TRBJ1-1; D is undetermined. Germline CDR1 reads SEHNR; CDR2 reads FQNEAQ (reference sequence). This CDR3 spans 15 amino acids. V lost 6 bases and J lost 0, with 14 bases in between. The CDR3 bases are TGTGCCAGCAGAGCGACTGATAGCTTGAACACTGAAGCTTTCTTT. Translating it yields CASRATDSLNTEAFF.

The chain employs TRBV19 and TRBJ1-1; D remains unclear. V gave up 5 bases and J gave up 2 bases, with 9 bases separating them. This CDR3 spans 13 amino acids. Germline V gene data show CDR1 as LNHDA and CDR2 as SQIVND (reference sequence). DNA for the CDR3: TGTGCCAGTAGTGCGTATCGAAACACTGAAGCTTTCTTT. Its translation: CASSAYRNTEAFF.

The chain couples TRBV2 to TRBJ1-2; 7 nucleotides agree with TRBD1. The CDR3 length is 15 residues. The germline gives CDR1 SNHLY, CDR2 FYNNEI. Trimming at V came to 5 bases and at J to 7 bases, leaving 13 bases not matched to a gene. The CDR3 is CASSQSGQPPGGYTF. The DNA for the CDR3 is TGTGCCAGCAGTCAGTCGGGACAGCCGCCCGGTGGCTACACCTTC.

The gene calls are TRBV5-4 and TRBJ2-3; TRBD2 might be the D (6 bases). This CDR3 spans 14 amino acids. Trimming took 0 bases from V and 3 from J, leaving 8 bases between them. In germline, CDR1 is SGHNT, CDR2 YYREEE (reference sequence). CDR3 coding DNA: TGTGCCAGCAGCTTGGGGCGGGAAACAGATACGCAGTATTTT. As protein: CASSLGRETDTQYF.

V usage is TRBV6-5 and J usage is TRBJ2-7, with D possibly matching TRBD2 (6 bases). Germline lookup yields CDR1 MNHEY and CDR2 SVGAGI. The CDR3 has 15 residues. V lost 1 base, J lost 0 bases, and 10 bases lay in between. CDR3 sequence (DNA): TGTGCCAGCAGTTACTTGGGGGGTAGCTCCTACGAGCAGTACTTC. Protein sequence: CASSYLGGSSYEQYF.

V gene TRBV5-1 combines with J gene TRBJ1-2; no definite D call. Germline CDR1 and CDR2: SGHRS and YFSETQ. This CDR3 has 16 amino acids. Trimming removed 0 bases from V and 4 bases from J, with 16 bases in between. Here the CDR3 DNA reads TGCGCCAGCAGCTTGGACCCAGGTCAACCTCCCTATGGCTACACCTTC. Translating gives CASSLDPGQPPYGYTF.

This clone came up a few times. The V and J genes are TRBV28 and TRBJ2-7, with D possibly TRBD1 on 5 matching bases. Germline loops: CDR1 MDHEN, CDR2 SYDVKM. V was trimmed by 6 bases and J by 6 bases, leaving 18 bases between them. The CDR3 has 14 residues. This chain's CDR3 is CASRNYRQSSEQYF. CDR3 sequence (DNA): TGTGCCAGCAGAAACTACAGGCAATCGAGCGAGCAGTACTTC.

This rearrangement joins TRBV7-2 to TRBJ2-1, with 12 bases lining up with TRBD2. The CDR3 runs 19 residues. J lost 0 bases, V lost 5 bases, and 11 bases had no gene match. Germline values: CDR1 SGHTA, CDR2 FQGNSA. The CDR3 coding sequence is TGTGCCAGCAGCCGTAGACTAGCGGGAGTGCTCAGCTCCTACAATGAGCAGTTCTTC. Translated, it gives CASSRRLAGVLSSYNEQFF.

The chain links TRBV7-3 to TRBJ2-4; D is possibly TRBD1 (5 bases). Trimming removed 1 base at V and 9 bases at J, with 10 bases between. The CDR3 loop spans 13 amino acids. Germline V CDR1 and CDR2: SGHTA, FQGTGA. In DNA, the CDR3 is TGTGCCAGCAGCTTAAGCAGGGCAGGCATTCAGTACTTC. Amino acids: CASSLSRAGIQYF.

The chain joins TRBV6-1 to TRBJ1-5; 10 bases are shared with TRBD1. Germline V gene data show CDR1 as MNHNS and CDR2 as SASEGT. V shed 1 base, J shed 1 base, and the junction held 7 bases outside the gene matches. The CDR3 has 18 amino acids. In nucleotides, the CDR3 is TGTGCCAGCAGTGAAGGCCCTTCGGGACAGGGGAGCAATCAGCCCCAGCATTTT. Protein product: CASSEGPSGQGSNQPQHF.